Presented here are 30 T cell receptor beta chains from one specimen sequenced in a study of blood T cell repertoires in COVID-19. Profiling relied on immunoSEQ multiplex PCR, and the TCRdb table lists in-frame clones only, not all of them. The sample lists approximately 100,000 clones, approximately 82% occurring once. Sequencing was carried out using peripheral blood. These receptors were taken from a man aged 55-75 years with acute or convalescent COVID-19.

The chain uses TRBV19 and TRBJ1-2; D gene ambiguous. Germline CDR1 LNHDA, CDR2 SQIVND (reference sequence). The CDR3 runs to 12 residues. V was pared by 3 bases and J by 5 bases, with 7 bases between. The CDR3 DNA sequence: TGTGCCAGTAGTATTGCCAGTTATGGCTACACCTTC. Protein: CASSIASYGYTF.

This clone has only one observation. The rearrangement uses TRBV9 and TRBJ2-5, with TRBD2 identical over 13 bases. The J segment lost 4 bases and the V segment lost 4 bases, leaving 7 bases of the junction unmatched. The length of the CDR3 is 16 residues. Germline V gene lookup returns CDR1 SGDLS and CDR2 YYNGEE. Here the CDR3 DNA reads TGTGCCAGCAGCCCCAGACTAGCGGGGGGCTCAGAGACCCAGTACTTC. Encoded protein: CASSPRLAGGSETQYF.

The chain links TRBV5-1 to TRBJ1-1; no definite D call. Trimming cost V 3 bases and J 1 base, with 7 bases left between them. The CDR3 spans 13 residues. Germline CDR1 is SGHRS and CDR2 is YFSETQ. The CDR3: CASSSTRNTEAFF. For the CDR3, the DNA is TGCGCCAGCAGCTCGACAAGGAACACTGAAGCTTTCTTT.

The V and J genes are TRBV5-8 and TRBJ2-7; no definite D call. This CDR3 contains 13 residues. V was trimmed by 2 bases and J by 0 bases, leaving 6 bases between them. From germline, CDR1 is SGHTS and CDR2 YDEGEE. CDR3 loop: CASSLPYSYEQYF. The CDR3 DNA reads TGTGCCAGCAGCTTACCCTACTCCTACGAGCAGTACTTC.

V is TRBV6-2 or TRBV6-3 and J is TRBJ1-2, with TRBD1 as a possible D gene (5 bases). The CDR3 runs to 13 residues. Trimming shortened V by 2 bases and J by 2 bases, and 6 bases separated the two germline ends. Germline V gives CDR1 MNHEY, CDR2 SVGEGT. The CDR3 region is CASSYRQNYGYTF. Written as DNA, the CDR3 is TGTGCCAGCAGTTACAGACAGAACTATGGCTACACCTTC.

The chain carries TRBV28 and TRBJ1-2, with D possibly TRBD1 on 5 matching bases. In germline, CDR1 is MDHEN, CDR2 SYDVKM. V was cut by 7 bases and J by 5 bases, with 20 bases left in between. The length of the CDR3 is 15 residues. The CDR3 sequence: CASKLPGLNRYGYTF. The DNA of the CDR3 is TGTGCCAGCAAACTCCCGGGACTAAATAGGTATGGCTACACCTTC.

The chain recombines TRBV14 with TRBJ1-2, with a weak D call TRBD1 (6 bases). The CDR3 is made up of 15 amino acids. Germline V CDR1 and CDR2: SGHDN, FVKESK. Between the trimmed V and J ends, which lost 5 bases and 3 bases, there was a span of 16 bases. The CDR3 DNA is TGTGCCAGCAGCAAACAGGGTTCGGGGTACTATGGCTACACCTTC. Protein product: CASSKQGSGYYGYTF.

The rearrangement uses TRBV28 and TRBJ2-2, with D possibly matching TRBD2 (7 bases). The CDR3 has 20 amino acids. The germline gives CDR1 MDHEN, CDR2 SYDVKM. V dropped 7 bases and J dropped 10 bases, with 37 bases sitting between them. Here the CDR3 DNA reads TGTGCCAGCACTTGGGGGCGCTTCCGGGGGGCAAGAAGTACCCCAATGGAGCTGTTTTTT. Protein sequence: CASTWGRFRGARSTPMELFF.

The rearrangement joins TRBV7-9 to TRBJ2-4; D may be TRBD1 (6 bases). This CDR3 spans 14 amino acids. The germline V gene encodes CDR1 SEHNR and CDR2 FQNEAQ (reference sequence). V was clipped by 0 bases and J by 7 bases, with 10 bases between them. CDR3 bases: TGTGCCAGCAGCTTAGCAGCAGGGGCCAACATTCAGTACTTC. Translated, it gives CASSLAAGANIQYF.

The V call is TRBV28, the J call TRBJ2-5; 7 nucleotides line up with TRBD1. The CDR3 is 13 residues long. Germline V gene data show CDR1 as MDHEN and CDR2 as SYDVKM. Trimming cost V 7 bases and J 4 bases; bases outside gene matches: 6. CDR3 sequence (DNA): TGTGCCAGCAAAGAGGGGGCGAGAGAGACCCAGTACTTC. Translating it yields CASKEGARETQYF.

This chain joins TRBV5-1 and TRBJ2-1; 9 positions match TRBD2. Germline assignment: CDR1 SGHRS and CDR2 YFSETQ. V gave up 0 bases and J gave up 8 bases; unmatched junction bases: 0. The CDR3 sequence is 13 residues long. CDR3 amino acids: CASSLGLADEQFF. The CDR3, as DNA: TGCGCCAGCAGCTTGGGACTAGCGGATGAGCAGTTCTTC.

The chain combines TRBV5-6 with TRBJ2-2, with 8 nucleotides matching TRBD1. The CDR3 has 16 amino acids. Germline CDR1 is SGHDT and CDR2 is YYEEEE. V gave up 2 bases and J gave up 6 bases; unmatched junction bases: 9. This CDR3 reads CASSFRAGGVSGELFF. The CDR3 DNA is TGTGCCAGCAGCTTTAGGGCAGGGGGCGTTTCCGGGGAGCTGTTTTTT.

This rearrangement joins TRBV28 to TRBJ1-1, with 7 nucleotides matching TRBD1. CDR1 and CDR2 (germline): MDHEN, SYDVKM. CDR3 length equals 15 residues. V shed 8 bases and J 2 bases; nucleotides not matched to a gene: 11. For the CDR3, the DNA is TGTGCCAGCTACAACACCCGGACAGGAAACACTGAAGCTTTCTTT. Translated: CASYNTRTGNTEAFF. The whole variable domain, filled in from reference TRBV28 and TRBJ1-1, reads DVKVTQSSRYLVKRTGEKVFLECVQDMDHENMFWYRQDPGLGLRLIYFSYDVKMKEKGDIPEGYSVSREKKERFSLILESASTNQTSMYLCASYNTRTGNTEAFFGQGTRLTVV.

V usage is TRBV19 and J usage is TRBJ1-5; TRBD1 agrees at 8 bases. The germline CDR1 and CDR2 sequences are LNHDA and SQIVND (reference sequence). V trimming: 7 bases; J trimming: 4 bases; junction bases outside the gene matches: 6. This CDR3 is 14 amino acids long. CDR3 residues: CASNAGQGNQPQHF. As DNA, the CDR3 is TGTGCCAGTAACGCCGGACAGGGTAATCAGCCCCAGCATTTT. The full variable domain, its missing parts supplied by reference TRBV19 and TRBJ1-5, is DGGITQSPKYLFRKEGQNVTLSCEQNLNHDAMYWYRQDPGQGLRLIYYSQIVNDFQKGDIAEGYSVSREKKESFPLTVTSAQKNPTAFYLCASNAGQGNQPQHFGDGTRLSIL.

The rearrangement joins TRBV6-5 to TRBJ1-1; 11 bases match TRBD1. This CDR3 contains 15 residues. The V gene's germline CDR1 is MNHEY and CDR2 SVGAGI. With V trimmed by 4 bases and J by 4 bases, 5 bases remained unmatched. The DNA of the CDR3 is TGTGCCAGCAGTTCCCGGGACAGGGGGTCCACTGAAGCTTTCTTT. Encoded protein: CASSSRDRGSTEAFF.

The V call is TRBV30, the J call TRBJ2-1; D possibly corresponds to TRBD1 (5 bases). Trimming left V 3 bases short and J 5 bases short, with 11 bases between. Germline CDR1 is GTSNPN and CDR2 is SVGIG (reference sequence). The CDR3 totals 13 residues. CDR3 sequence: CAWSLGQDNEQFF. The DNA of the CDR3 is TGTGCCTGGAGCTTGGGGCAGGACAATGAGCAGTTCTTC.

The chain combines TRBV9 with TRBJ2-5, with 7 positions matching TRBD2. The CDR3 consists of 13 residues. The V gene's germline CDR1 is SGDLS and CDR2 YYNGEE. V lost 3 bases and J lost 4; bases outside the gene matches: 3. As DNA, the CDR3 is TGTGCCAGCAGCGCTGCTAGCGGAGAGACCCAGTACTTC. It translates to CASSAASGETQYF. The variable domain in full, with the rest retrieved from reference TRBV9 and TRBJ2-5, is DSGVTQTPKHLITATGQRVTLRCSPRSGDLSVYWYQQSLDQGLQFLIQYYNGEERAKGNILERFSAQQFPDLHSELNLSSLELGDSALYFCASSAASGETQYFGPGTRLLVL.

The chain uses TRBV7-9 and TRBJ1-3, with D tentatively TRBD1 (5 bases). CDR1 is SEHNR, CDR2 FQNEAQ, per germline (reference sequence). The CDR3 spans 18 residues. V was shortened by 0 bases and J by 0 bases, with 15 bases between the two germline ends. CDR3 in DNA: TGTGCCAGCAGCTTAGCCACCGGGGGGTTGAGCTCTGGAAACACCATATATTTT. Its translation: CASSLATGGLSSGNTIYF. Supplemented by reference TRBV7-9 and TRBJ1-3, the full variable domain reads DTGVSQNPRHKITKRGQNVTFRCDPISEHNRLYWYRQTLGQGPEFLTYFQNEAQLEKSRLLSDRFSAERPKGSFSTLEIQRTEQGDSAMYLCASSLATGGLSSGNTIYFGEGSWLTVV.

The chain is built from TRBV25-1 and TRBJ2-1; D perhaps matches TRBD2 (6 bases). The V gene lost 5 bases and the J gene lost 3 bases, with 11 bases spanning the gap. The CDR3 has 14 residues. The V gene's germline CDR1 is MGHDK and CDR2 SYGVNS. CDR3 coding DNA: TGTGCCAGCAGTCCTATCGGGGGCTACAATGAGCAGTTCTTC. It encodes CASSPIGGYNEQFF.

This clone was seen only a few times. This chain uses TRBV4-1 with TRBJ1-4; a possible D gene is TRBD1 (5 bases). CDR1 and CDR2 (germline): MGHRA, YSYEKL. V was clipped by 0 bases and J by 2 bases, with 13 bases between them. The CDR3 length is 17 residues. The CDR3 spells CASSQEPPAGTNEKLFF. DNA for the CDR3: TGCGCCAGCAGCCAAGAACCTCCGGCAGGGACTAATGAAAAACTGTTTTTT.

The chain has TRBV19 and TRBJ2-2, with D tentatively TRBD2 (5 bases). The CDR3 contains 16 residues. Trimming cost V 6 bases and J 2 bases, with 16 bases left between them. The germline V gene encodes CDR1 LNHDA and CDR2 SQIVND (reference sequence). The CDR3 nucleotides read TGTGCCAGTAGACCCCCGAGTCGGACTAACACCGGGGAGCTGTTTTTT. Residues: CASRPPSRTNTGELFF.

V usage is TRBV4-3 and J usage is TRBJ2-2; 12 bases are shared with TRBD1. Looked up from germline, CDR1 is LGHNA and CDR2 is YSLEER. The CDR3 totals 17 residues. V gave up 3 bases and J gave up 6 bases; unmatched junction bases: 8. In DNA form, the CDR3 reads TGCGCCAGCAGCCACCCTCCGGGACAGGGGGCATCCGGGGAGCTGTTTTTT. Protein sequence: CASSHPPGQGASGELFF.

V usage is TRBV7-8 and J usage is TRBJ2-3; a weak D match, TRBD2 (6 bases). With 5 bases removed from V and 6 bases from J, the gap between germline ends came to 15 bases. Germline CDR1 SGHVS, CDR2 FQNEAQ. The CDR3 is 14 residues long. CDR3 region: CASSRLIRGDTQYF. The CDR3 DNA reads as TGTGCCAGCAGCCGCCTTATCCGGGGGGATACGCAGTATTTT.

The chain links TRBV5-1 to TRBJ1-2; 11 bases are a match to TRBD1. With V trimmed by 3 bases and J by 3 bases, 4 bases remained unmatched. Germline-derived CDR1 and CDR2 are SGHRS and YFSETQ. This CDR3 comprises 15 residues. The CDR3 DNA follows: TGCGCCAGCAGCTCTGGGACAGGGGGATACTATGGCTACACCTTC. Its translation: CASSSGTGGYYGYTF.

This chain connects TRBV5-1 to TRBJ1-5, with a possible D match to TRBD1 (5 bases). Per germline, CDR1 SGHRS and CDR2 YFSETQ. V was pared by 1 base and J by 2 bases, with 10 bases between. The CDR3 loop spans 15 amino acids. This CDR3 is CASSLNGGGNQPQHF. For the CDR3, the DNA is TGCGCCAGCAGCTTGAATGGGGGGGGCAATCAGCCCCAGCATTTT.

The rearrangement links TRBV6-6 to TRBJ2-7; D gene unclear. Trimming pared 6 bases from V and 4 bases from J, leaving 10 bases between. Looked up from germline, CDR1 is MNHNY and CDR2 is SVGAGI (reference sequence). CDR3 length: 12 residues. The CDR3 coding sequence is TGTGCCAGCAGCGCCGACGGGTACGAGCAGTACTTC. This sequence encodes CASSADGYEQYF.

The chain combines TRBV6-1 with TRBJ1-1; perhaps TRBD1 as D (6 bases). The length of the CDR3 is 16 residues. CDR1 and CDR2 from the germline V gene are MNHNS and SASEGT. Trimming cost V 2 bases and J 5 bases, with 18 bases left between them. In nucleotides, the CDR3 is TGTGCCAGCAGTGAAAAATTTCGGGGGGCGCGGACTGAAGCTTTCTTT. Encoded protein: CASSEKFRGARTEAFF.

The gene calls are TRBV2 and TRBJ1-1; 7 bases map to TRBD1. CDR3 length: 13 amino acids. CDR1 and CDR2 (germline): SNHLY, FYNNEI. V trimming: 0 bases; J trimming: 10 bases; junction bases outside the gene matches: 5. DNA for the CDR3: TGTGCCAGCAGTGAAGCAGGGGGCAGGGCAGCTTTCTTT. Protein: CASSEAGGRAAFF.

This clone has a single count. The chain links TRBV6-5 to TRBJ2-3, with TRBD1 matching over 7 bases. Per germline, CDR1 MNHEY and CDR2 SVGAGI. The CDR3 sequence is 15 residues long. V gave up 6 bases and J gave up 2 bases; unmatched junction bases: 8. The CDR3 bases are TGTGCCAGCAGACCGGGACAGCTTAACACAGATACGCAGTATTTT. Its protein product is CASRPGQLNTDTQYF.

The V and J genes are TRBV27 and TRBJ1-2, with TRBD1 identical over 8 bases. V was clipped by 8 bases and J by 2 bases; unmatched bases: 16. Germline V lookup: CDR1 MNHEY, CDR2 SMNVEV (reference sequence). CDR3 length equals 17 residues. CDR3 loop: CASSYRPGGAWNYGYTF. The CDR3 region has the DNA TGTGCCAGCTCGTACCGGCCAGGGGGCGCTTGGAACTATGGCTACACCTTC.